This T cell receptor (beta chain) derives from a study of blood T cells in healthy people across ages. Looking at the study overall: Using template switching, researchers captured about one barcoded beta molecule for each two T cells.

Combining a sample-barcoded 5' primer with a J-beta primer mix, a second PCR ran for roughly 7 to 12 cycles. One entry per CDR3 protein results from TCRdb running MiXCR on the 5' RACE reads. Among hundreds of thousands of distinct CDR3 sequences listed, 60% to 80% were seen once. There are 15 residues in the CDR3. Trimming left V 0 bases short and J 2 bases short, with 14 bases between. The germline gives CDR1 DFQATT, CDR2 SNEGSKA (reference sequence). The study, taken as a whole, reports: Possibly confounding the expanded clonotype changes was the fact that donor CMV status was unknown. Using unsorted PBMCs precluded a conclusive naive versus antigen-experienced comparison.

Comment on this clonotype: The antigen is undetermined.

The chain has TRBV20-1 and TRBJ2-7, with D possibly TRBD1 on 5 matching bases. What was sequenced was blood. The TCR sequence derives from a man aged 25-45 years in good health. CDR3 region: CSARDWVGAPYEQYF. CDR3 coding DNA: TGCAGTGCTAGAGATTGGGTAGGGGCGCCCTACGAGCAGTACTTC.